These T cell receptor beta chains were read from a single sample in a study of cytomegalovirus exposure and HLA in healthy donors. Method: immunoSEQ multiplex PCR; TCRdb's copy keeps in-frame clones and lacks some. The table records 100,000 to 150,000 clones, approximately 80% of them present only once. What was sequenced was PBMCs. The receptors originated from a female donor in good health and CMV-seronegative. CDR3s include the opening cysteine and the closing phenylalanine or tryptophan. D genes are given only for firm matches. Size is omitted from some rows. Given values are once, few, many or a class for expanded clones.

len,v_gene,d_gene,j_gene,abundance,CDR3nt,CDR3aa
14,TRBV6-5,TRBD2,TRBJ2-4,once,TGTGCCAGCAGTTACCAAGGTAGCGGGAGCTTCCAGTACTTC,CASSYQGSGSFQYF
15,TRBV5-4,-,TRBJ2-7,-,TGTGCCAGCAGCTTGAAGACAGCCGGGGGCTACGAGCAGTACTTC,CASSLKTAGGYEQYF
14,TRBV2,-,TRBJ1-5,-,TGTGCCAGCAGGATGGATCACAGTGGCCAGCCCCAGCATTTT,CASRMDHSGQPQHF
16,TRBV5-5,TRBD1,TRBJ2-7,-,TGTGCCAGCAGCTTAACAGGGGGACCCTTTTTCTACGAGCAGTACTTC,CASSLTGGPFFYEQYF
17,TRBV7-6,TRBD1,TRBJ2-7,-,TGTGCCAGCAGCTTAACAGGGACAGGGAGCGGAGGATACGAGCAGTACTTC,CASSLTGTGSGGYEQYF
15,TRBV9,TRBD2,TRBJ2-7,few,TGTGCCAGCAGCGTTACGGCTAGCGGGAACTACGAGCAGTACTTC,CASSVTASGNYEQYF
16,TRBV5-1,TRBD1,TRBJ2-7,-,TGCGCCAGCAGCTTGCCGAAGACAGGGGGTTTCGACGAGCAGTACTTC,CASSLPKTGGFDEQYF
15,TRBV7-2,-,TRBJ2-5,-,TGTGCCAGCAGTTCCCGGGTGGGCGCGGGTGAGACCCAGTACTTC,CASSSRVGAGETQYF
17,TRBV4-1,TRBD1,TRBJ2-6,-,TGCGCCAGCAGCCGCCGCTCAGGGGGCGGTGGGGCCAACGTCCTGACTTTC,CASSRRSGGGGANVLTF
16,TRBV7-9,TRBD2,TRBJ2-1,-,TGTGCCAGCAGCCCTACTAGCGGGAGATCAAACAATGAGCAGTTCTTC,CASSPTSGRSNNEQFF
13,TRBV19,-,TRBJ1-1,-,TGTGCCAGTAGTAAAAACATGAACACTGAAGCTTTCTTT,CASSKNMNTEAFF
17,TRBV5-4,TRBD2,TRBJ2-2,-,TGTGCCAGCAGCTCCCCAGCGGGAGGCGCGAACACCGGGGAGCTGTTTTTT,CASSSPAGGANTGELFF
13,TRBV11-3,-,TRBJ2-7,-,TGTGCCAGCAGCCCGGCAGCGGGTTACGAGCAGTACTTC,CASSPAAGYEQYF
15,TRBV27,-,TRBJ2-7,-,TGTGCCAGCAGACAATCGACACACAGGGCGTACGAGCAGTACTTC,CASRQSTHRAYEQYF
12,TRBV19,TRBD1,TRBJ1-5,-,TGTGCCAGCGGGGACAGGGGCCAGCCCCAGCATTTT,CASGDRGQPQHF